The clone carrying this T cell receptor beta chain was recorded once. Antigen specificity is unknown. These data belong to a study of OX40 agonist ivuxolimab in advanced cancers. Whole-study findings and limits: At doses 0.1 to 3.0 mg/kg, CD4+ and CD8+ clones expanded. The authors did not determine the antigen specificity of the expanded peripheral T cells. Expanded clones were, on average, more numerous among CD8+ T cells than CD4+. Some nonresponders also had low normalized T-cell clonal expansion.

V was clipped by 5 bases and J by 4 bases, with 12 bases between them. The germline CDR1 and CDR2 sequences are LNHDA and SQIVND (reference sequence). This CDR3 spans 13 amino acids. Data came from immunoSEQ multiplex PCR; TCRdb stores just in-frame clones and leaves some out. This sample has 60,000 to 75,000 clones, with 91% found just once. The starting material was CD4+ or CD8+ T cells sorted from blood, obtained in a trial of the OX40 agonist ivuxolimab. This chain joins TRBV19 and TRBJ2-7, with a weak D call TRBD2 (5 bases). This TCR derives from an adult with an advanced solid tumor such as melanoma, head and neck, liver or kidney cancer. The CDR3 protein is CASSGLPGYEQYF. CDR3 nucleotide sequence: TGTGCCAGTAGTGGGCTTCCGGGGTACGAGCAGTACTTC.